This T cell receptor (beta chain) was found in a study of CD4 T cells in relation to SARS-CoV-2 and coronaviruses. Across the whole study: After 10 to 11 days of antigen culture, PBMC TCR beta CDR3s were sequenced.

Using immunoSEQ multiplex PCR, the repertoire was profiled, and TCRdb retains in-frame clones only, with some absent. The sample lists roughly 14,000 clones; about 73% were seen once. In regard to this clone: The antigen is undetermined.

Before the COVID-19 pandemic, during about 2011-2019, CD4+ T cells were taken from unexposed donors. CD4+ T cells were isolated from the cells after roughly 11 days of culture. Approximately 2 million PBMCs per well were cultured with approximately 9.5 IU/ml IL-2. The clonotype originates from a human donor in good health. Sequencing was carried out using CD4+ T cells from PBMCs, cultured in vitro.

The CDR3 DNA reads as TGTGCCAGCAGTTACGACGGGACAACGGGTGAGCAGTTCTTC. Its protein product is CASSYDGTTGEQFF. V usage is TRBV6-6 and J usage is TRBJ2-1; a weak D match, TRBD1 (6 bases). The germline gives CDR1 MNHNY, CDR2 SVGAGI (reference sequence). This CDR3 is built from 14 residues. V was cut by 2 bases and J by 9 bases, with 14 bases left in between.